This T cell receptor beta chain was identified in a study of post-analysis software for immune sequencing data (dated by TCRdb to about 2015). Regarding the research as a whole: Recorded disease courses included relapsing-remitting, secondary progressive and progressive-relapsing multiple sclerosis, with some patients lacking subtype annotation. The multiple sclerosis patient repertoires were compared with some twelve previously published healthy control repertoires from donors aged roughly 6 to 25 years. A subset of samples was prepared in parallel using single-end sample barcoding, then pooled and co-amplified after Illumina adapter ligation. Study-level results and caveats: Strong co-clustering of samples prepared in the same batch was shown by direct clustering with F measure, prompting a batch-effect correction. The control group was slightly older than the multiple sclerosis patient group. Compared with controls, multiple sclerosis patients had significantly lower normalized Chao1 diversity, a finding suggesting substantial peripheral T-cell clonal expansion. Patients showed significantly higher frequencies than controls for about five TRBV segments, among them TRBV5-6, TRBV5-1 and TRBV20-1.

With regard to this clonotype: What antigen it recognizes has not been identified. No per-base quality is available; no much larger clone lies one base away.

V lost 2 bases and J lost 4 bases, and the count of bases not matched to a germline gene is 4. The CDR3 spans 14 residues, from the cysteine through the phenylalanine. Only the CDR3 DNA stays, 42 bases, in frame from base 1. CDR1 and CDR2, per the germline V gene, are SGHRS and YFSETQ. Library generation was performed with PCR. Data came from an Illumina HiSeq 2500. Unique molecular identifiers were incorporated into TCR beta cDNA libraries to reduce PCR and sequencing biases. Roughly 0.5 million cDNA molecules were obtained per 1 to 10 million input T cells, so each molecule approximated one T cell. Patient libraries were prepared and sequenced with the same protocol used for the earlier healthy control dataset. Samples belonging to the same batch were prepared together, multiplexed and sequenced on a shared HiSeq lane. Regarding the original processing steps: Raw barcoded reads were processed with MIGEC, and single-read molecular identifier groups were discarded before consensus assembly and CDR3 extraction. Clonotype tables were post-analysed with VDJtools, normalizing diversity by down-sampling all datasets to the smallest sample size. To correct batch-related cross-sample contamination, repertoire overlap clustering matched CDR3 amino acid sequences but not nucleotide sequences. In-frame beta chains were kept once TCRdb had trimmed the public reads at Q25 with fastp and called clones with MiXCR. Every distinct CDR3 protein forms one entry, paired with its most common genes and DNA. The V and J calls come from TCRdb's annotation, not from the publication. The sample table lists roughly 600,000 distinct CDR3 sequences, 40% to 50% of them with a count of one. The ten largest make up over 1.5% of the sample.

To demonstrate the VDJtools post-analysis software, TCR beta repertoires were profiled from the peripheral blood of about 14 young patients with multiple sclerosis. The multiple sclerosis patients were children and adolescents ranging in age from roughly 6 to 16 years. Recombination linked TRBV5-1 to TRBJ2-7, with TRBD2 identical over 9 junction bases. What was sequenced was blood. The clonotype comes from a girl between 5 and 17 years old with multiple sclerosis. The CDR3 protein sequence reads: CASSFGTSNYEQYF. The nucleotide sequence reads as follows: TGCGCCAGCAGCTTCGGGACTAGCAATTACGAGCAGTACTTC.